Described below is a single T cell receptor beta chain sequence and its context. Its antigen is currently unknown. The data stem from a study of vaccination effects on CD4 cells after COVID-19. Study at large: Expansion with viral peptide pools was applied to antigen-specific CD4+ T cells by the ViraFEST assay prior to sequencing. PBMC cultures contained some 2.1 million cells per well, approximately 9.2 IU/ml IL-2 and around 9.4 ug/ml peptides.

Cells that had been cultured for roughly ten days were the source of isolated CD4+ T cells. Vaccination of participants consisted of two doses of either the BNT162b2 or mRNA-1273 vaccine. In the vaccine recipients, nucleocapsid antibodies were negative and there was no prior SARS-CoV-2 infection. The V end was cut by 0 bases, the J end by 0 bases, with 7 bases between. Germline CDR1 SGHKS, CDR2 YYEKEE (reference sequence). This CDR3 contains 14 residues. Sequencing was performed with immunoSEQ multiplex PCR; in TCRdb, only in-frame clones are kept and a portion is missing. The sample has under 55,000 clones; roughly 72% are singletons.

The rearrangement links TRBV5-5 to TRBJ2-7, with D perhaps matching TRBD1 (6 bases). The specimen was CD4+ T cells from PBMCs cultured without peptide, collected after COVID-19 vaccination. The clonotype comes from a human donor who received a COVID-19 vaccine. CDR3 nucleotides: TGTGCCAGCAGCTTGGCAGGGGCCTCCTACGAGCAGTACTTC. Protein: CASSLAGASYEQYF.